This T cell receptor (beta chain) appears in the sequencing data of a study of blood T cell repertoires in COVID-19. Across the study: Samples taken during acute and convalescent COVID-19 were collected in the United States, Italy and Spain.

Adults between about 18 and 89 years of age took part from 24 US areas. Clinical history as reported by participants underpinned cohort assignment. Donors in Cohort 3 counted as recovered after two negative PCRs, clearance, or symptom resolution. The V gene's germline CDR1 is MDHEN and CDR2 SYDVKM. After removal of 3 bases from V and 8 bases from J, the junction contained 12 bases not matched to a gene. CDR3 length: 16 residues. Clones were sequenced by immunoSEQ multiplex PCR, and TCRdb holds only the in-frame ones, with some missing. The data hold around 200,000 clones, with 85% observed a single time.

The sequenced sample consisted of PBMCs or T cells enriched from blood (not recorded which). The source of this sequence is a man between 40 and 49 years old who had recovered from COVID-19. The V call is TRBV28, the J call TRBJ2-4, with 8 bases fitting TRBD1. The CDR3 DNA follows: TGTGCCAGCAGTTTTGGGCAGGGGGCCCTCTTGGACATTCAGTACTTC. It encodes CASSFGQGALLDIQYF. Together with reference TRBV28 and TRBJ2-4, the CDR3 gives the full variable domain: DVKVTQSSRYLVKRTGEKVFLECVQDMDHENMFWYRQDPGLGLRLIYFSYDVKMKEKGDIPEGYSVSREKKERFSLILESASTNQTSMYLCASSFGQGALLDIQYFGAGTRLSVL.